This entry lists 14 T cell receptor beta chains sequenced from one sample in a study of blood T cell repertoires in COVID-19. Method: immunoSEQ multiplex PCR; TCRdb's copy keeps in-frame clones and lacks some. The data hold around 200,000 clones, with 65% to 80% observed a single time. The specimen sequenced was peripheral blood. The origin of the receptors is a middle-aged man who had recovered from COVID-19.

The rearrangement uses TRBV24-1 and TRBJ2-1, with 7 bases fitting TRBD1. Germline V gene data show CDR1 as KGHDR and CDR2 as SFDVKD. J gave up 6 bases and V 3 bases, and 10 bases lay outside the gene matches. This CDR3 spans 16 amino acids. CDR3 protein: CATSDQQGKGLNEQFF. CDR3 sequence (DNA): TGTGCCACCAGTGATCAACAGGGGAAAGGGCTCAATGAGCAGTTCTTC.

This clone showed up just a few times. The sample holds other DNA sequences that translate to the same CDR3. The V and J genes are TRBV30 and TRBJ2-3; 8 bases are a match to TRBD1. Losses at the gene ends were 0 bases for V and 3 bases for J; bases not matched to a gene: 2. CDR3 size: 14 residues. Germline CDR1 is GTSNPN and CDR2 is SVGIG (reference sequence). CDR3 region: CAWSVQGGTDTQYF. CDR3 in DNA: TGTGCCTGGAGTGTACAGGGGGGAACAGATACGCAGTATTTT.

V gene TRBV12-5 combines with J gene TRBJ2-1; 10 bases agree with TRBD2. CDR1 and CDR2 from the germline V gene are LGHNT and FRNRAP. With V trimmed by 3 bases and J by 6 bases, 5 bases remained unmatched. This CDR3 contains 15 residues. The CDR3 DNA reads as TGTGCTAGTGGTTTATCGGCTAGCGGGAGCAATGAGCAGTTCTTC. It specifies CASGLSASGSNEQFF.

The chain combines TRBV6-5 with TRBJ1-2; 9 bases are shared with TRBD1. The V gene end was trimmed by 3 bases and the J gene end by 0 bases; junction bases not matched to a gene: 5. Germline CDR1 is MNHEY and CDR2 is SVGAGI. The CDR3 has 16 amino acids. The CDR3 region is CASSYVQGATNYGYTF. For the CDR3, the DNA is TGTGCCAGCAGTTATGTACAGGGGGCAACTAACTATGGCTACACCTTC.

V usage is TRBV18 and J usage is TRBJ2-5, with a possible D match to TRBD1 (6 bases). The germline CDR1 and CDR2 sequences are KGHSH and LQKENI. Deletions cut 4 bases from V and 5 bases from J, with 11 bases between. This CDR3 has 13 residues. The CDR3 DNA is TGTGCCAGCTCACGCAGCCAGGGGGAGACCCAGTACTTC. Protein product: CASSRSQGETQYF.

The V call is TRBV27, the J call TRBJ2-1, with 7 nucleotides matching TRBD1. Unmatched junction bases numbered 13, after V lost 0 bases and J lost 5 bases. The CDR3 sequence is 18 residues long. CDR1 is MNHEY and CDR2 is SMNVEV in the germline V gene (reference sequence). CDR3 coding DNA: TGTGCCAGCAGTTTATCATTTCGATGGGACAGATCTCACAATGAGCAGTTCTTC. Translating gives CASSLSFRWDRSHNEQFF.

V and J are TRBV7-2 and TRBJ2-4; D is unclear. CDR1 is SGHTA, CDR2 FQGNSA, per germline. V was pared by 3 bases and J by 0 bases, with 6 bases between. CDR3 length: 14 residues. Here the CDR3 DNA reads TGTGCCAGCAGCTTGGCCGTAGCCAAAAACATTCAGTACTTC. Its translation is CASSLAVAKNIQYF.

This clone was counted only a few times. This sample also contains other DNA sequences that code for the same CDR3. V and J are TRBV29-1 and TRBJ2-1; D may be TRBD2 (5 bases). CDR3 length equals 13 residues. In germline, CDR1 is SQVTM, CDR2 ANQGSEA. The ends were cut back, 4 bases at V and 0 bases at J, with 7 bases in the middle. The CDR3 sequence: CSVGESSYNEQFF. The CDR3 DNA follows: TGCAGCGTTGGGGAGAGCTCCTACAATGAGCAGTTCTTC.

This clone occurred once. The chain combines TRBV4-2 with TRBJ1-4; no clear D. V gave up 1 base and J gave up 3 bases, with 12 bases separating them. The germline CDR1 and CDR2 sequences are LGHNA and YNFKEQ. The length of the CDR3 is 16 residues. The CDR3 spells CASSQVGGTANEKLFF. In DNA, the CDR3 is TGTGCCAGCAGCCAAGTAGGAGGAACGGCTAATGAAAAACTGTTTTTT.

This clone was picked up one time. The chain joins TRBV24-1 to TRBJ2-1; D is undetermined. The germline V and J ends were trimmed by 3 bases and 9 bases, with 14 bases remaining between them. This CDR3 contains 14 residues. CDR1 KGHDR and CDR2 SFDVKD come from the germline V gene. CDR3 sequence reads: CATSDRESSSEQFF. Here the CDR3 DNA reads TGTGCCACCAGTGATCGAGAGAGCTCGTCTGAGCAGTTCTTC.

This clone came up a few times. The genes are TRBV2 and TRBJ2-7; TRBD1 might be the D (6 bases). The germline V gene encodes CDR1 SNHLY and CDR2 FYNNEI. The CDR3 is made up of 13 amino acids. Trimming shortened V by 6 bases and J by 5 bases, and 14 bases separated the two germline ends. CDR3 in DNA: TGTGCCAGCAGCCGGGACAATTGGGACGAGCAGTACTTC. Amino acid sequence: CASSRDNWDEQYF.

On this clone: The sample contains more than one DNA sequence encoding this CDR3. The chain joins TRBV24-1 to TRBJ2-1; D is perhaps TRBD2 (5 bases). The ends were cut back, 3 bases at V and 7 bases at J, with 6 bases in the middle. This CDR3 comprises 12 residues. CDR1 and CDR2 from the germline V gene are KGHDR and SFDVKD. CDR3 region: CATSDRGNEQFF. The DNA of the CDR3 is TGTGCCACCAGTGATAGAGGGAATGAGCAGTTCTTC.

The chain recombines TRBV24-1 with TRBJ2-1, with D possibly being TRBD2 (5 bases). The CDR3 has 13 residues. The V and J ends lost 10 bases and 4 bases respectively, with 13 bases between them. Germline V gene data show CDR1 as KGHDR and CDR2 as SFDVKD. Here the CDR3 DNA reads TGTGCCACTGCTGGTAGGACTTACAATGAGCAGTTCTTC. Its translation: CATAGRTYNEQFF.

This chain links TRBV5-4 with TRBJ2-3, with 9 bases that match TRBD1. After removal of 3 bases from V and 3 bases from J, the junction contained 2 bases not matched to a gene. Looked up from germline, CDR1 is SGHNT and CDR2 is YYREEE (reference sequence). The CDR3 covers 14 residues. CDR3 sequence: CASSWGTGTDTQYF. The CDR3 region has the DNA TGTGCCAGCAGCTGGGGGACAGGGACAGATACGCAGTATTTT.